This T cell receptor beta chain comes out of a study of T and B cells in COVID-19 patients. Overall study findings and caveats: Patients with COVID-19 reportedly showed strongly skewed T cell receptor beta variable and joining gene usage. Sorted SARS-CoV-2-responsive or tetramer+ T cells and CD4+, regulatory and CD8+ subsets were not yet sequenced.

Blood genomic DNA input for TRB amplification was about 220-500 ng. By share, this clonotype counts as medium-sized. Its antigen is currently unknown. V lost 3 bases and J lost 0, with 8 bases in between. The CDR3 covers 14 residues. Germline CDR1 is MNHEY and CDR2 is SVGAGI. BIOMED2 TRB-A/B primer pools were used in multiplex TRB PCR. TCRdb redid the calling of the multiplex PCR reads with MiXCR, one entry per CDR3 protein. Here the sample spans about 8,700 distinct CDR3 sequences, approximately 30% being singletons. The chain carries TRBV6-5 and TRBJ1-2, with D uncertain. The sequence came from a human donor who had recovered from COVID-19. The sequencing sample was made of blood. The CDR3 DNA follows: TGTGCCAGCAGTTATAGGGATGCTAACTATGGCTACACCTTC. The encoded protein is CASSYRDANYGYTF.